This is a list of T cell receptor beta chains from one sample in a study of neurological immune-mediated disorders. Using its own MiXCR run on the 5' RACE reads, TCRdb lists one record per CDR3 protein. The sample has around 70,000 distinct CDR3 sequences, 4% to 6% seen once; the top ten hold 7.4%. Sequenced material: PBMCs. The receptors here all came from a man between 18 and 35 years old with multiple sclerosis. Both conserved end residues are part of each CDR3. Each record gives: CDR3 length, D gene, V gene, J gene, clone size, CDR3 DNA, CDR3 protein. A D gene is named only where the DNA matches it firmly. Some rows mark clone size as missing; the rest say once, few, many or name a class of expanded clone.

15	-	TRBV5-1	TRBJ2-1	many	TGCGCCAGCAGCTTCGGGAGTGATCGGGGCAATGAGCAGTTCTTC	CASSFGSDRGNEQFF
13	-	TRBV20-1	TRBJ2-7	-	TGCAGTGCTACCGCCCAAGGACCTCCCCAGCAAGGCTTC	CSATAQGPPQQGF
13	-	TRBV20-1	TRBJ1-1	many	TGCAGTGCTGACCGACGGACGAACACTGAAGCTTTCTTT	CSADRRTNTEAFF
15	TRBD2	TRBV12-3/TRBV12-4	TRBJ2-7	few	TGTGCCAGCAGTTTTGGTAGCGGGTTTACCTACGAGCAGTACTTC	CASSFGSGFTYEQYF
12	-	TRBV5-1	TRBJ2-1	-	TGCGCCAGCAGCAGGACTCGGAATGAGCAGTTCTTC	CASSRTRNEQFF
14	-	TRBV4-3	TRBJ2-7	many	TGCGCCAGCAGCCCGGGGAAGTTCCCTGGGGAGCAGTACTTC	CASSPGKFPGEQYF
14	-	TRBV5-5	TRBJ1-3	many	TGTGCCAGCAGCTTGGATCCCCGGGGAAACACCATATATTTT	CASSLDPRGNTIYF
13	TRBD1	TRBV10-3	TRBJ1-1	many	TGTGCCAGCAGGACAGGGCAGAACACTGAAGCTTTCTTT	CASRTGQNTEAFF
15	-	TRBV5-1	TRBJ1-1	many	TGCGCCAGCAGCTTGACCGCCTGGGACCCCAGGGGAGCTTTCTTT	CASSLTAWDPRGAFF
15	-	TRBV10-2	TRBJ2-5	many	TGCGCCAGCAGTGAGTCGAAAACTGTGAAAGAGACCCAGTACTTC	CASSESKTVKETQYF